The present T cell receptor (beta chain) was sequenced within a study of T cell responses to AZD1222 COVID-19 vaccine (dated by TCRdb to about 2021). In terms of the full investigation: A total of over 230 trial participants underwent TCR sequencing, of whom some 200 had received two doses of AZD1222 and 26 had received two doses of the MenACWY control vaccine. Trial participants were enrolled into age subgroups of 18-55, 56-69 and 70-plus years, which contained around 150, 28 and 57 TCR-sequenced participants, respectively.

The time point label here, explained by the study, means: baseline before first vaccination. The sample's treatment or condition label, decoded: meningococcal conjugate vaccine given as trial control. The vaccinee samples were drawn from two UK trials, COV001 and COV002, one of which was a single-blind randomized controlled phase 2/3 trial testing AZD1222 (ChAdOx1 nCoV-19) in healthy adults. Trial participant PBMC samples were collected at day 0 and day 28 after the second dose for TCRbeta chain sequencing. The investigation overall reported the following: Participants were mostly white British and included more females than males, and it was suggested by the authors that clonal diversity may have been underestimated. The 56-69-year group was small, and its depth increase did not reach significance, likely because of low power. Because no day 14 peak-response samples were available, repertoires were characterized only after the peak T cell response. Nearly half of unique spike-specific TCRs reportedly recognized epitopes outside regions mutated in the B.1.351 and B.1.1.7 variants. After two AZD1222 doses, spike-specific TCR breadth and depth were significantly higher than at day 0 and than in MenACWY recipients. The whole spike protein was spanned by vaccine-associated CD4 TCRs, and dominant responses were seen in regions 160-218 and 743-854. Conclusions about previously exposed vaccinees are limited because only a handful of AZD1222 recipients were SARS-CoV-2 seropositive at baseline.

The CDR3 regions of human TCRbeta chains were subjected to immunosequencing. The source study handled its data this way. Repertoire TCRs were matched against a reference library of SARS-CoV-2-specific TCRs generated with the MIRA antigen-specificity platform. Breadth was defined as the fraction of unique TCRs that were SARS-CoV-2-associated. Depth was defined as the fraction of total T cells that were SARS-CoV-2-associated. Using the MIRA data, each spike-specific TCR was mapped to the spike region that the TCR reacts to and placed in a CD4 or CD8 class. Log10-transformed breadth and depth values were compared by one-way ANOVA with Sidak's multiple comparisons tests. In TCRdb, the immuneACCESS table is reduced to in-frame sequences with V and J assigned. These tables do not hold every clone; where another copy was compared, an unresolved V gene accounts for under half, and the others remain unexplained. V and J calls and clone size are as listed in that table; D and trimming were resolved from the DNA. For this sample there are 130,000 or so clones; 93% appear just once. Approximately 0.96% of the sample lies in the top ten.

For this clone: It has no known antigen specificity. No qualities accompany the bases; no much larger clone lies one base away.

Its CDR3 holds 12 amino acids, cysteine through phenylalanine. Only the CDR3 DNA is retained, 36 bases long and in frame from the first base. The germline V gene encodes CDR1 SNHLY and CDR2 FYNNEI. Trimming takes 6 bases from V and 7 bases from J, and the germline ends sit 10 bases apart. This sequence was found in an adult in good health. The material sequenced was peripheral blood, taken on day 0 of MenACWY control vaccination. This receptor chain uses TRBV2 and TRBJ2-1; there is no confident call for the D gene. The CDR3 has the sequence CASRRIQNEQFF. The nucleotide sequence reads TGTGCCAGCAGGCGAATCCAGAATGAGCAGTTCTTC.